This TCR beta chain is from a study of cytomegalovirus exposure and HLA in healthy donors. Germline CDR1 and CDR2: LNHNV and YYDKDF (reference sequence). CDR3 size: 16 residues. V lost 7 bases to trimming and J lost 5 bases; unmatched junction nucleotides: 13. Sequencing used immunoSEQ multiplex PCR; TCRdb keeps in-frame clones, though not all of them. The table lists under 250,000 clones, 87% of them singletons. Regarding this clone: Its specificity is not known.

Overall study results and limits: 150 or so TCR beta chains were listed as cytomegalovirus-associated. It was reported that the classifier diagnosed cytomegalovirus status with high specificity and sensitivity in both the original and validation cohorts.

Sequences were obtained from PBMCs. The receptor was isolated from a woman under 30 in good health and CMV-seropositive. The chain is built from TRBV15 and TRBJ2-1; 8 bases are a match to TRBD2. The CDR3 DNA is TGTGCCACCATGCGGGGGGCGGGAGATATAGACAATGAGCAGTTCTTC. This codes for CATMRGAGDIDNEQFF.